These 32 T cell receptor beta chains share one sample of origin, sequenced in a study of patients with pleural tuberculosis. One entry per CDR3 protein, called by TCRdb with MiXCR from the reads. The data show approximately 53,000 distinct CDR3 sequences, 7.3% seen once. These receptors all stem from a human donor with pleural tuberculosis.

This clonotype was picked up many times. CDR3 sequence: CASSEQEGGLEQYF. CDR3 DNA sequence: TGTGCCAGCAGCGAACAGGAAGGCGGACTCGAGCAGTACTTC. The gene calls are TRBV6-1 and TRBJ2-7; D tentatively fits TRBD1 or TRBD2 (5 bases each). The V end lost 6 bases, the J end lost 6 bases, and 18 bases lay between the germline ends. Per germline, CDR1 MNHNS and CDR2 SASEGT. The CDR3 length is 14 residues.

This clonotype was counted many times. The rearrangement uses TRBV11-1 and TRBJ2-3, with D tentatively TRBD2 (6 bases). V gave up 4 bases and J gave up 0 bases, with 14 bases separating them. Per the germline V gene, CDR1 is SGHAT and CDR2 is FQDESV (reference sequence). The CDR3 has 16 amino acids. The CDR3 DNA reads as TGTGCCAGCAGCTACGAAGCTAGCGTAAGCACAGATACGCAGTATTTT. This sequence encodes CASSYEASVSTDTQYF.

This clonotype was picked up many times. The V call is TRBV20-1, the J call TRBJ2-7; a possible D gene is TRBD2 (6 bases). The CDR3 length is 13 residues. With 6 bases removed from V and 7 bases from J, the gap between germline ends came to 19 bases. Germline-derived CDR1 and CDR2 are DFQATT and SNEGSKA (reference sequence). The CDR3 region has the DNA TGCAGTGCCCCGGGACCCGGGGGTCGGGAGCAGTACTTC. Amino acids: CSAPGPGGREQYF.

The CDR3 reads CASSGRDGVGPQYF. The DNA of the CDR3 is TGTGCCAGCAGTGGAAGAGACGGGGTGGGGCCCCAGTATTTT. V gene TRBV27 combines with J gene TRBJ1-5; perhaps D is TRBD1 or TRBD2 (5 bases each). The J call is in doubt because the DNA end fits TRBJ2-3 better. CDR1 is MNHEY and CDR2 is SMNVEV in the germline V gene (reference sequence). The CDR3 consists of 14 residues.

The V call is TRBV11-1, the J call TRBJ2-1; no firm D call. V lost 3 bases, J lost 0 bases, and 9 bases lay in between. Looked up from germline, CDR1 is SGHAT and CDR2 is FQDESV (reference sequence). The CDR3 extends over 15 amino acids. CDR3 sequence: CASSFWRSSYNEQFF. The CDR3 DNA sequence: TGTGCCAGCAGCTTCTGGCGTAGCTCCTACAATGAGCAGTTCTTC.

The rearrangement links TRBV28 to TRBJ2-1; TRBD2 is a possible D gene (6 bases). Per germline, CDR1 MDHEN and CDR2 SYDVKM. Trimming removed 7 bases at V and 6 bases at J, with 19 bases between. CDR3 length equals 15 residues. The CDR3 is CASNVGRFPGNEQFF. As DNA, the CDR3 is TGTGCCAGCAATGTAGGGAGGTTTCCCGGCAATGAGCAGTTCTTC.

The table lists this clonotype with a few counts. This chain joins TRBV11-2 and TRBJ2-1, with 11 positions matching TRBD2. The V gene's germline CDR1 is SGHAT and CDR2 FQNNGV. Trimming removed 3 bases from V and 8 bases from J; junction bases left unmatched: 6. This CDR3 comprises 15 residues. The CDR3 bases are TGTGCCAGCAGCTTTAGCGGGAGGGACCACGATGAGCAGTTCTTC. Translated, it gives CASSFSGRDHDEQFF.

In this sample, this clonotype turned up many times. The chain has TRBV20-1 and TRBJ1-2; D is ambiguous. The CDR3 has 11 residues. V was trimmed by 0 bases and J by 6 bases, leaving 5 bases between them. Germline V gene sequence: CDR1 DFQATT, CDR2 SNEGSKA (reference sequence). The chain's CDR3 is CSARDYDGYTF. The CDR3 region has the DNA TGCAGTGCTAGAGATTACGATGGCTACACCTTC.

This clonotype was seen a handful of times. The genes are TRBV19 and TRBJ2-2; TRBD1 matches at 7 bases. The germline CDR1 and CDR2 sequences are LNHDA and SQIVND (reference sequence). This CDR3 region has 16 residues. Losses at the gene ends were 6 bases for V and 0 bases for J; bases not matched to a gene: 7. CDR3 nucleotides: TGTGCCAGTAGGGCGCACAGGGGCGCGAACACCGGGGAGCTGTTTTTT. Translation: CASRAHRGANTGELFF.

This clonotype has only a few counts. The V and J genes are TRBV10-3 and TRBJ1-2; maybe TRBD1 (6 bases). This CDR3 has 14 amino acids. Germline CDR1 ENHRY, CDR2 SYGVKD. The germline V and J ends were trimmed by 8 bases and 4 bases, with 17 bases remaining between them. In DNA, the CDR3 is TGTGCCATCGAGGGGGAGGGCGGTATCTATGGCTACACCTTC. Amino acids: CAIEGEGGIYGYTF.

The chain links TRBV11-1 to TRBJ1-4, with D hard to call. The V gene lost 8 bases and the J gene lost 4 bases, with 17 bases spanning the gap. CDR3 size: 15 residues. Looked up from germline, CDR1 is SGHAT and CDR2 is FQDESV (reference sequence). CDR3 in amino acids: CASGSTKRFNEKLFF. For the CDR3, the DNA is TGTGCCAGCGGCTCGACGAAGCGGTTTAATGAAAAACTGTTTTTT.

This clonotype was detected many times. The V and J genes are TRBV28 and TRBJ2-7; D ambiguous. V was trimmed by 5 bases and J by 2 bases, leaving 10 bases between them. The CDR3 length is 13 residues. CDR1 and CDR2 from the germline V gene are MDHEN and SYDVKM. CDR3 sequence: CASSPSMAYEQYV. Here the CDR3 DNA reads TGTGCCAGCAGTCCATCCATGGCCTACGAGCAGTACGTC.

This clonotype was recorded at least ten times. V gene TRBV12-3 or TRBV12-4 combines with J gene TRBJ2-6; 8 nucleotides align to TRBD1. V shed 5 bases and J 0 bases; nucleotides not matched to a gene: 6. CDR3 length: 17 amino acids. The CDR3 DNA follows: TGTGCCAGCAGTCGCGACAGGGGTGTCTCTGGGGCCAACGTCCTGACTTTC. It yields the protein CASSRDRGVSGANVLTF.

V is TRBV14 and J is TRBJ1-1, with D perhaps matching TRBD1 (6 bases). Germline lookup yields CDR1 SGHDN and CDR2 FVKESK. The CDR3 runs 14 residues. Deletions cut 0 bases from V and 11 bases from J, with 16 bases between. DNA for the CDR3: TGTGCCAGCAGCCAAGATAGGGGGACATTTGAGGCTTTCTTT. Its translation is CASSQDRGTFEAFF. The full variable domain, completed using reference TRBV14 and TRBJ1-1, is EAGVTQFPSHSVIEKGQTVTLRCDPISGHDNLYWYRRVMGKEIKFLLHFVKESKQDESGMPNNRFLAERTGGTYSTLKVQPAELEDSGVYFCASSQDRGTFEAFFGQGTRLTVV.

This clonotype was detected many times. J is TRBJ1-6 and V is TRBV28; no firm D call. CDR3 length: 15 amino acids. The germline CDR1 and CDR2 sequences are MDHEN and SYDVKM. V was cut by 4 bases and J by 3 bases, with 10 bases left in between. CDR3 nucleotides: TGTGCCAGCAGTTCCGAGGAGGGCTATAATTCACCCCTCCACTTT. It specifies CASSSEEGYNSPLHF.

This clonotype was picked up many times. The CDR3, as DNA: TGTGCCAGCATTGACAGGCGGACGCAGTATTTT. Translation gives CASIDRRTQYF. This sequence joins TRBV6-1 and TRBJ2-3; D is perhaps TRBD1 (6 bases). Germline loops: CDR1 MNHNS, CDR2 SASEGT. V lost 7 bases, J lost 9 bases, and 11 bases lay in between. The CDR3 is made up of 11 amino acids.

This clonotype was picked up many times. The chain links TRBV28 to TRBJ1-1; D possibly corresponds to TRBD1 (6 bases). Germline CDR1 reads MDHEN; CDR2 reads SYDVKM. Trimming left V 6 bases short and J 0 bases short, with 14 bases between. This CDR3 contains 15 residues. CDR3 amino acids: CASSPGRDMNTEAFF. The CDR3 nucleotides are TGTGCCAGCAGCCCGGGACGGGACATGAACACTGAAGCTTTCTTT.

This clonotype was detected many times. This chain uses TRBV11-1 with TRBJ1-1; D is possibly TRBD1 (5 bases). The V end was cut by 4 bases, the J end by 3 bases, with 9 bases between. The CDR3 is 13 amino acids. The germline V gene has CDR1 SGHAT and CDR2 FQDESV (reference sequence). The CDR3 spells CASSSGTHTEAFF. CDR3 coding DNA: TGTGCCAGCAGCTCCGGGACGCACACTGAAGCTTTCTTT. Full variable domain (missing parts from reference TRBV11-1 and TRBJ1-1): EAEVAQSPRYKITEKSQAVAFWCDPISGHATLYWYRQILGQGPELLVQFQDESVVDDSQLPKDRFSAERLKGVDSTLKIQPAELGDSAMYLCASSSGTHTEAFFGQGTRLTVV.

The sample holds a few counts of this clonotype. The chain is built from TRBV10-3 and TRBJ2-1; 10 bases agree with TRBD2. The CDR3 extends over 16 amino acids. Trimming removed 3 bases from V and 1 base from J; junction bases left unmatched: 3. Per germline, CDR1 ENHRY and CDR2 SYGVKD. The CDR3 nucleotides read TGTGCCATCAGTGATCTAGCGGGAGCTTCCTACAATGAGCAGTTCTTC. It yields the protein CAISDLAGASYNEQFF.

This clonotype has ten or more counts. This chain joins TRBV19 and TRBJ2-1; unclear D gene. CDR3 length: 12 amino acids. The V end was cut by 6 bases, the J end by 3 bases, with 6 bases between. Germline loops: CDR1 LNHDA, CDR2 SQIVND (reference sequence). CDR3 protein: CASRGYYNEQFF. The CDR3 DNA reads as TGTGCCAGTAGGGGATACTACAATGAGCAGTTCTTC.

The chain employs TRBV29-1 and TRBJ2-1; TRBD1 aligns across 10 bases. The ends lost 2 bases at V and 9 bases at J; junction bases unmatched: 10. The CDR3 is made up of 15 amino acids. The germline CDR1 and CDR2 sequences are SQVTM and ANQGSEA. CDR3 nucleotides: TGCAGCGTTGAAATTAGGGGACAGGGGTGGGGTGAGCAGTTCTTC. Residues: CSVEIRGQGWGEQFF.

The sample holds many counts of this clonotype. This rearrangement joins TRBV11-1 to TRBJ2-1; 10 bases map to TRBD2. CDR1 SGHAT and CDR2 FQDESV come from the germline V gene (reference sequence). The CDR3 is 18 amino acids. Unmatched junction bases numbered 10, after V lost 0 bases and J lost 5 bases. CDR3 sequence (DNA): TGTGCCAGCAGCTTAGCCCTAACTAGCGGGAAGATCAACAATGAGCAGTTCTTC. This codes for CASSLALTSGKINNEQFF.

This clonotype was counted at least ten times. The chain is built from TRBV11-2 and TRBJ1-1; the match to TRBD1 covers 7 bases. CDR1 and CDR2 from the germline V gene are SGHAT and FQNNGV. The CDR3 covers 12 residues. Trimming removed 5 bases from V and 10 bases from J; junction bases left unmatched: 7. CDR3 in DNA: TGTGCCAGCAGCCCAACGACAGGGAGAGCTTTCTTT. It codes for CASSPTTGRAFF.

This clonotype has more than one count but fewer than ten. The J gene is TRBJ1-1, the V gene TRBV5-1; D gene ambiguous. CDR3 length: 15 amino acids. The germline V gene has CDR1 SGHRS and CDR2 YFSETQ. Between the trimmed V and J ends, which lost 4 bases and 3 bases, there was a span of 16 bases. This chain's CDR3 is CASSLSSPGYTEAFF. The CDR3 nucleotides read TGCGCCAGCAGCCTGTCGTCACCGGGGTACACTGAAGCTTTCTTT.

The table lists this clonotype with many counts. The gene calls are TRBV6-2 or TRBV6-3 and TRBJ1-2; the match to TRBD1 covers 8 bases. The CDR3 runs 18 residues. Germline trimming cut 2 bases from V and 0 bases from J; bases unmatched to any gene: 11. Per germline, CDR1 MNHEY and CDR2 SVGEGT. The CDR3 sequence is CASSYLTDRALANYGYTF. CDR3 coding DNA: TGTGCCAGCAGTTACCTAACGGACAGGGCCCTAGCTAACTATGGCTACACCTTC.

This clonotype was counted at least ten times. The J gene is TRBJ1-1, the V gene TRBV11-1, with D maybe TRBD1 (5 bases). CDR3 length: 13 residues. Germline V CDR1 and CDR2: SGHAT, FQDESV (reference sequence). Trimming took 2 bases from V and 7 from J, leaving 11 bases between them. Written as DNA, the CDR3 is TGTGCCAGCAGCTTATTGGGGGACGGTGAAGCTTTCTTT. Translating it yields CASSLLGDGEAFF. The whole variable domain, filled in from reference TRBV11-1 and TRBJ1-1, reads EAEVAQSPRYKITEKSQAVAFWCDPISGHATLYWYRQILGQGPELLVQFQDESVVDDSQLPKDRFSAERLKGVDSTLKIQPAELGDSAMYLCASSLLGDGEAFFGQGTRLTVV.

This clonotype was recorded at least ten times. The rearrangement uses TRBV4-1 and TRBJ1-1; no firm D call. Germline V gene sequence: CDR1 MGHRA, CDR2 YSYEKL. V lost 1 base, J lost 6 bases, and 12 bases lay in between. This CDR3 contains 14 residues. In nucleotides, the CDR3 is TGCGCCAGCAGCCAAGCAGAATTGCAAGCTGAAGCTTTCTTT. It codes for CASSQAELQAEAFF.

This clonotype was counted many times. This chain's CDR3 is CASSSGLAGVFNEQFF. In DNA, the CDR3 is TGTGCCAGCAGTTCCGGACTAGCGGGAGTTTTCAATGAGCAGTTCTTC. The rearrangement joins TRBV12-3 or TRBV12-4 to TRBJ2-1; 13 bases fit TRBD2. The CDR3 runs 16 residues. Unmatched junction bases numbered 6, after V lost 4 bases and J lost 6 bases.

This clonotype showed up many times. This chain joins TRBV6-2 or TRBV6-3 and TRBJ1-1, with a possible D match to TRBD1 (5 bases). Trimming cost V 0 bases and J 0 bases, with 11 bases left between them. CDR3 length: 16 residues. From germline, CDR1 is MNHEY and CDR2 SVGEGT. The CDR3 protein is CASSYSTRQLNTEAFF. The CDR3 DNA follows: TGTGCCAGCAGTTACTCGACGAGACAGCTGAACACTGAAGCTTTCTTT.

This clonotype was observed at least ten times. CDR3 amino acids: CASSRLDNEQFF. The CDR3 coding sequence is TGTGCCAGCAGTCGATTAGACAATGAGCAGTTCTTC. J is TRBJ2-1 and V is TRBV3-1, with unresolved D. CDR1 is LGHDT and CDR2 is YNNKEL in the germline V gene (reference sequence). The CDR3 is 12 residues long. V lost 6 bases and J 5 bases, leaving 8 bases between the germline ends.

With regard to this clonotype: A much larger clone lies one base from this, so it may be a read error. The chain employs TRBV20-1 and TRBJ2-1; the match to TRBD2 covers 12 bases. The germline gives CDR1 DFQATT, CDR2 SNEGSKA (reference sequence). CDR3 size: 14 residues. The CDR3 DNA follows: TGCGGTGCATGGACTAGCGGGAATTACAATGAGCAGTTCTTC. It encodes CGAWTSGNYNEQFF.

In this sample, this clonotype turned up many times. The genes are TRBV11-1 and TRBJ2-3; 13 bases are shared with TRBD2. Germline V gene sequence: CDR1 SGHAT, CDR2 FQDESV (reference sequence). J gave up 3 bases and V 1 base, and 4 bases lay outside the gene matches. This CDR3 has 17 amino acids. In DNA form, the CDR3 reads TGTGCCAGCAGCTTAGGGACTAGCGGGAGTCAAACAGATACGCAGTATTTT. Its translation: CASSLGTSGSQTDTQYF.